Sequencing of this TCR beta chain was carried out in a study of graft-versus-host responses after intestinal transplantation. Concerning this clone itself: Antigen specificity is unknown.

Study findings and constraints: There were GvH clones found in recipient marrow, and some of them appeared first in ileum or blood.

The table came from immunoSEQ multiplex PCR; TCRdb's copy has only in-frame clones and leaves some out. The table lists about 85,000 clones, 85% to 95% of them singletons. This CDR3 has 13 amino acids. Trimming removed 3 bases at V and 2 bases at J, with 5 bases between. The germline CDR1 and CDR2 sequences are SNHLY and FYNNEI. The receptor's source is a human donor who was the organ donor for an intestinal transplant. Specimen: unstimulated CD8+ T cells sorted from spleen or lymph node cells, collected before transplant. This chain joins TRBV2 and TRBJ1-3; D is undetermined. Here the CDR3 reads CASSEAPGNTIYF. CDR3 DNA sequence: TGTGCCAGCAGTGAGGCTCCTGGAAACACCATATATTTT.